This T cell receptor beta chain was retrieved from a study of T cell responses to AZD1222 COVID-19 vaccine. The CDR3 has 15 amino acids. V gave up 6 bases and J gave up 11 bases; unmatched junction bases: 14. Germline CDR1 MNHEY, CDR2 SVGAGI. Study outcomes and limitations: Repertoires were obtained solely post-peak T cell response.

Assay used: immunoSEQ multiplex PCR; TCRdb lists only in-frame clones, some missing. There are about 150,000 clones in the sample; more than 75% occur only once, and 18% lies in the top ten. Note on this clone: The target antigen is unknown.

The chain links TRBV6-5 to TRBJ1-4; 8 nucleotides agree with TRBD1. This receptor was taken from an adult in good health. The sequencing used peripheral blood, collected on day 0 of AZD1222 vaccination. CDR3 amino acids: CASSSGQGLVLKLFF. In DNA, the CDR3 is TGTGCCAGCAGCTCCGGACAGGGCCTAGTTCTCAAACTGTTTTTT.